Listed here are 21 T cell receptor beta chains from one sample, sequenced in a study of T cell repertoires in cytomegalovirus infection. TCRdb reprocessed the reads via MiXCR and lists one record per CDR3 protein. This table holds fewer than 650,000 distinct CDR3 sequences, almost 40% found once. No antigens are known for them. The sample in question was cultured PBMCs, obtained from culture after CMV antigen stimulation. These receptors all stem from a human donor in good health (CMV status not recorded). Some clones in this sample may be carry-over from other donors' samples.

In this sample, this clonotype turned up a few times. The gene calls are TRBV7-2 and TRBJ1-1; no clear D. V was shortened by 3 bases and J by 6 bases, with 8 bases between the two germline ends. Germline V gene data show CDR1 as SGHTA and CDR2 as FQGNSA. This CDR3 comprises 12 residues. The CDR3 DNA is TGTGCCAGCAGCTTTTTCCTCCCTGAAGCTTTCTTT. It encodes CASSFFLPEAFF.

The gene calls are TRBV5-1 and TRBJ2-1, with 8 nucleotides matching TRBD2. Trimming at V came to 6 bases and at J to 4 bases, leaving 6 bases not matched to a gene. CDR1 and CDR2 from the germline V gene are SGHRS and YFSETQ. The CDR3 spans 14 residues. The CDR3 DNA follows: TGCGCCAGCAAGAGCGGGGGACCTTACAATGAGCAGTTCTTC. Translating gives CASKSGGPYNEQFF.

The genes are TRBV7-4 and TRBJ2-1; perhaps TRBD2 as D (8 bases). Trimming shortened V by 7 bases and J by 9 bases, and 19 bases separated the two germline ends. CDR3 length equals 14 residues. Germline V gene sequence: CDR1 SGHVT, CDR2 SQSDAQ. The CDR3 DNA reads TGTGCCAGCATCATTAGCGGGACAGTCGGTGAGCAGTTCTTC. It is translated as CASIISGTVGEQFF.

This clonotype was picked up a small number of times. This sequence joins TRBV11-2 and TRBJ1-2, with D uncertain. The length of the CDR3 is 14 residues. The germline V gene encodes CDR1 SGHAT and CDR2 FQNNGV. Trimming removed 5 bases at V and 1 base at J, with 11 bases between. CDR3 nucleotides: TGTGCCAGCAGCCCCGACGGACTTAACTATGGCTACACCTTC. Protein sequence: CASSPDGLNYGYTF.

The chain has TRBV20-1 and TRBJ2-7; D is possibly TRBD1 (5 bases). V was cut by 6 bases and J by 5 bases, with 17 bases left in between. The CDR3 length is 13 residues. The germline CDR1 and CDR2 sequences are DFQATT and SNEGSKA (reference sequence). This chain's CDR3 is CSAPTSGADEQYF. The DNA of the CDR3 is TGCAGTGCCCCTACGTCTGGGGCGGACGAGCAGTACTTC.

This chain joins TRBV28 and TRBJ2-3; either TRBD1 or TRBD2 may supply D (5 bases each). The V and J ends lost 8 bases and 3 bases respectively, with 18 bases between them. From germline, CDR1 is MDHEN and CDR2 SYDVKM. The CDR3 runs to 15 residues. The CDR3 DNA reads as TGTGCCAGCCACCCCATTGGGGGTAGGACAGATACGCAGTATTTT. Amino acid sequence: CASHPIGGRTDTQYF. Combining the CDR3 with reference TRBV28 and TRBJ2-3 gives the whole variable domain DVKVTQSSRYLVKRTGEKVFLECVQDMDHENMFWYRQDPGLGLRLIYFSYDVKMKEKGDIPEGYSVSREKKERFSLILESASTNQTSMYLCASHPIGGRTDTQYFGPGTRLTVL.

The chain recombines TRBV20-1 with TRBJ1-2, with D hard to call. Germline CDR1 reads DFQATT; CDR2 reads SNEGSKA (reference sequence). CDR3 length: 9 amino acids. The V gene lost 4 bases and the J gene lost 6 bases, with 3 bases spanning the gap. CDR3 amino acids: CSANDGYTF. Written as DNA, the CDR3 is TGCAGTGCTAATGATGGCTACACCTTC.

This chain uses TRBV12-3 or TRBV12-4 with TRBJ1-4; TRBD1 agrees at 7 bases. The V segment lost 5 bases and the J segment 4 bases; nucleotides outside the gene matches: 4. This CDR3 is 14 amino acids long. CDR3 in amino acids: CASSPGQINEKLFF. The DNA for the CDR3 is TGTGCCAGCAGTCCGGGACAGATTAATGAAAAACTGTTTTTT.

V is TRBV5-4 and J is TRBJ2-3; D remains ambiguous. With 5 bases removed from V and 4 bases from J, the gap between germline ends came to 17 bases. Germline lookup yields CDR1 SGHNT and CDR2 YYREEE (reference sequence). This CDR3 contains 15 residues. The CDR3 here is CASRPDLPGPDTQYF. The CDR3 DNA follows: TGTGCCAGCAGACCGGACCTACCTGGCCCAGATACGCAGTATTTT.

This chain links TRBV29-1 with TRBJ1-3; D is unclear. This CDR3 is 14 amino acids long. V shed 5 bases and J shed 0 bases, with 11 bases lying between them. Germline CDR1 SQVTM, CDR2 ANQGSEA. CDR3 in amino acids: CSVHRLSSGNTIYF. The CDR3 DNA reads as TGCAGCGTTCACAGATTAAGCTCTGGAAACACCATATATTTT. Together with reference TRBV29-1 and TRBJ1-3, the CDR3 gives the full variable domain: SAVISQKPSRDICQRGTSLTIQCQVDSQVTMMFWYRQQPGQSLTLIATANQGSEATYESGFVIDKFPISRPNLTFSTLTVSNMSPEDSSIYLCSVHRLSSGNTIYFGEGSWLTVV.

The sample holds one count of this clonotype. The genes are TRBV27 and TRBJ2-3; no reliable D call. Trimming removed 4 bases at V and 5 bases at J, with 10 bases between. The CDR3 extends over 13 amino acids. Germline-derived CDR1 and CDR2 are MNHEY and SMNVEV (reference sequence). The CDR3 region has the DNA TGTGCCAGCAGTTACGACTGGGGAGATACGCAGTATTTT. Its translation is CASSYDWGDTQYF.

V usage is TRBV6-1 and J usage is TRBJ2-5; 10 bases line up with TRBD2. The CDR3 runs 21 residues. The V segment lost 4 bases and the J segment 1 base; nucleotides outside the gene matches: 21. The germline CDR1 and CDR2 sequences are MNHNS and SASEGT. The CDR3 DNA reads as TGTGCCAGCAGTGGGCGGGTCTCGTCAGTTCCTAGCGGGAGACCCCAAGAGACCCAGTACTTC. It encodes CASSGRVSSVPSGRPQETQYF.

The chain links TRBV5-1 to TRBJ2-4; possibly TRBD1 for D (7 bases). The CDR3 consists of 14 residues. CDR1 and CDR2 (germline): SGHRS, YFSETQ. V lost 3 bases, J lost 2 bases, and 9 bases lay in between. The CDR3 region has the DNA TGCGCCAGCAGCTGGAGGGGGCCCAAAAACATTCAGTACTTC. Its protein is CASSWRGPKNIQYF.

This clonotype has just a few counts. The chain has TRBV6-2 or TRBV6-3 and TRBJ2-3; D gene ambiguous. Germline V gene lookup returns CDR1 MNHEY and CDR2 SVGEGT. The CDR3 extends over 14 amino acids. V dropped 7 bases and J dropped 1 base, with 12 bases sitting between them. The CDR3 DNA follows: TGTGCCAGCAAGGCGACTGTCGGCACAGATACGCAGTATTTT. It encodes CASKATVGTDTQYF.

On this clonotype itself: At one boundary the junction diverges from the germline segment, which might be a read error. This rearrangement joins TRBV4-1 to TRBJ2-7, with 7 bases fitting TRBD1. CDR1 and CDR2 from the germline V gene are MGHRA and YSYEKL. The CDR3 runs 15 residues. Here the CDR3 DNA reads TGTGCCAGCAGCCAAGAGGGGACAGACTCCTACGAGCAGTACTTC. Translated, it gives CASSQEGTDSYEQYF.

The chain carries TRBV3-1 and TRBJ1-2; the D is unclear. Looked up from germline, CDR1 is LGHDT and CDR2 is YNNKEL (reference sequence). CDR3 length equals 12 residues. V lost 1 base, J lost 8 bases, and 8 bases lay in between. CDR3 nucleotide sequence: TGTGCCAGCAGCCAAGGGGCTTGGGGCTACACCTTC. Translation gives CASSQGAWGYTF.

This clonotype was recorded a few times. The chain joins TRBV7-9 to TRBJ2-5; D perhaps matches TRBD1 (5 bases). This CDR3 region has 14 residues. V was pared by 8 bases and J by 4 bases, with 17 bases between. Germline loops: CDR1 SEHNR, CDR2 FQNEAQ (reference sequence). This CDR3 is CASSGSGNRETQYF. The CDR3 nucleotides read TGTGCCAGCTCGGGTTCAGGGAATAGAGAGACCCAGTACTTC.

The gene calls are TRBV10-3 and TRBJ2-1; D not resolved. The ends were cut back, 2 bases at V and 7 bases at J, with 9 bases in the middle. CDR3 length: 13 residues. CDR1 and CDR2 (germline): ENHRY, SYGVKD. CDR3 sequence (DNA): TGTGCCATCAGTGAGCCTGCGCGGAATGAGCAGTTCTTC. It is translated as CAISEPARNEQFF.

A few counts support this clonotype. V and J are TRBV7-2 and TRBJ2-3; TRBD1 is a possible D gene (6 bases). This CDR3 spans 14 amino acids. The V end lost 3 bases, the J end lost 8 bases, and 15 bases lay between the germline ends. Germline CDR1 and CDR2: SGHTA and FQGNSA. CDR3 sequence (DNA): TGTGCCAGCAGCTTTTCAGGGGCTCCCGGTACGCAGTATTTT. Translating it yields CASSFSGAPGTQYF.

This clonotype was seen a handful of times. The rearrangement uses TRBV18 and TRBJ1-1; D remains unclear. V was cut by 4 bases and J by 2 bases, with 11 bases left in between. Germline-derived CDR1 and CDR2 are KGHSH and LQKENI. The CDR3 totals 14 residues. The CDR3 DNA sequence: TGTGCCAGCTCACAGCAGGCGGACAACACTGAAGCTTTCTTT. This translates into CASSQQADNTEAFF.

The chain combines TRBV12-3 or TRBV12-4 with TRBJ1-4; TRBD1 is a possible D gene (5 bases). The CDR3 spans 16 residues. V was shortened by 3 bases and J by 3 bases, with 14 bases between the two germline ends. CDR3 DNA: TGTGCCAGCAGTTTCGGCAGGGCTGGGTCTAATGAAAAACTGTTTTTT. It translates to CASSFGRAGSNEKLFF.